Listed below are T cell receptor beta chains from one sample, sequenced in a study of blood T cell repertoires in COVID-19. Clones were sequenced by immunoSEQ multiplex PCR, and TCRdb holds only the in-frame ones, with some missing. The data contain 390,000 or so clones, more than 75% of them singletons. Specimen: peripheral blood. The receptors were gathered from a young woman with COVID-19, enrolled during active disease. The CDR3 runs from the conserved cysteine through the conserved F or W. The D gene is left open where the match is weak. The size of a clone is reported for some rows only, either as once, few or many, or as a class for expanded clones.

.	TRBJ2-1	TRBV18	.	CASSVNNEQFF	TGTGCCAGCTCAGTCAACAATGAGCAGTTCTTC
.	TRBJ2-7	TRBV19	.	CASSIISKSYEQYF	TGTGCCAGTAGTATTATAAGCAAGAGCTACGAGCAGTACTTC
.	TRBJ2-1	TRBV18	TRBD2	CASSLKTSGGNEQFF	TGTGCCAGCTCACTAAAGACTAGCGGGGGAAATGAGCAGTTCTTC
.	TRBJ2-7	TRBV7-3	TRBD2	CASSPGGGNSYEQYF	TGTGCCAGCAGCCCGGGGGGTGGCAACTCCTACGAGCAGTACTTC
.	TRBJ2-2	TRBV19	TRBD2	CATRSGSNTGELFF	TGTGCCACCAGAAGCGGGAGTAACACCGGGGAGCTGTTTTTT
.	TRBJ2-6	TRBV6-5	TRBD2	CASSYPSGTGANVLTF	TGTGCCAGCAGTTACCCTAGCGGGACTGGGGCCAACGTCCTGACTTTC
.	TRBJ2-7	TRBV4-1	TRBD2	CASSQDSGRALTYEQYF	TGCGCCAGCAGCCAAGACAGTGGGAGGGCATTAACCTACGAGCAGTACTTC
.	TRBJ2-1	TRBV9	.	CASSPQAYNEQFF	TGTGCCAGCAGCCCCCAGGCCTACAATGAGCAGTTCTTC
once	TRBJ2-1	TRBV11-2	TRBD2	CASSPTGTSVYNEQFF	TGTGCCAGCAGCCCAACCGGGACTAGCGTTTACAATGAGCAGTTCTTC
.	TRBJ2-2	TRBV28	TRBD2	CASSPGTSGNTGELFF	TGTGCCAGCAGCCCCGGGACTAGCGGGAACACCGGGGAGCTGTTTTTT
.	TRBJ1-1	TRBV30	.	CAWYMNTEAFF	TGTGCCTGGTATATGAACACTGAAGCTTTCTTT
.	TRBJ2-2	TRBV7-7	TRBD1	CASRDRVNTGELFF	TGTGCTAGCCGGGACAGGGTAAACACCGGGGAGCTGTTTTTT
.	TRBJ2-5	TRBV2	.	CASKRSPQETQYF	TGTGCCAGCAAGAGAAGTCCTCAAGAGACCCAGTACTTC
.	TRBJ1-2	TRBV12-2	.	CASRPQGLYGYTF	TGTGCAAGTCGCCCACAGGGATTATATGGCTACACCTTC
once	TRBJ2-5	TRBV11-2	.	CASSLGWIGRETQYF	TGTGCCAGCAGCTTAGGTTGGATCGGGAGAGAGACCCAGTACTTC
.	TRBJ2-1	TRBV7-9	.	CASIDRQVYNEQFF	TGTGCCAGCATCGACAGACAGGTCTACAATGAGCAGTTCTTC
once	TRBJ1-1	TRBV29-1	TRBD1	CSVDRDRAGEAFF	TGCAGCGTTGACCGGGACAGGGCGGGTGAAGCTTTCTTT
.	TRBJ2-2	TRBV7-2	TRBD2	CASSNLAGGNTGELFF	TGTGCCAGCAGCAACCTAGCGGGGGGAAACACCGGGGAGCTGTTTTTT
.	TRBJ1-1	TRBV4-1	.	CASSLGSVGTEAFF	TGCGCCAGCAGCCTCGGGTCGGTGGGCACTGAAGCTTTCTTT
.	TRBJ1-5	TRBV28	.	CASSLLGRAGVSNQPQHF	TGTGCCAGCAGTTTATTGGGGAGGGCCGGGGTGAGCAATCAGCCCCAGCATTTT
.	TRBJ1-1	TRBV3-1/TRBV3-2	TRBD1	CASSQGGQGTEAFF	TGTGCCAGCAGCCAAGGGGGACAGGGAACTGAAGCTTTCTTT
.	TRBJ2-7	TRBV13	.	CASSLSGRDYEQYF	TGTGCCAGCAGCTTATCGGGCAGGGACTACGAGCAGTACTTC
.	TRBJ1-1	TRBV4-1	TRBD1	CASSHQTGGVTEAFF	TGCGCCAGCAGCCACCAGACAGGGGGCGTCACTGAAGCTTTCTTT
.	TRBJ2-5	TRBV24-1	.	CATGGVQETQYF	TGTGCCACTGGAGGGGTCCAAGAGACCCAGTACTTC
.	TRBJ2-1	TRBV19	.	CASSPGAILGNEQFF	TGTGCCAGTAGTCCGGGAGCGATCCTGGGGAATGAGCAGTTCTTC
once	TRBJ1-4	TRBV7-2	TRBD1	CASSSGQASGEKLFF	TGTGCCAGCAGCTCGGGACAGGCCAGCGGTGAAAAACTGTTTTTT
.	TRBJ2-7	TRBV7-2	.	CASSFLAGGSPYEQYF	TGTGCCAGCAGCTTCTTGGCAGGGGGGTCCCCCTACGAGCAGTACTTC
.	TRBJ1-2	TRBV5-1	TRBD1	CASSLGPGQMNGYTF	TGCGCCAGCAGCTTGGGTCCGGGACAGATGAATGGCTACACCTTC
.	TRBJ1-4	TRBV4-1	TRBD1	CASSLRDRGNEKLFF	TGCGCCAGCAGCCTCCGGGACAGGGGGAATGAAAAACTGTTTTTT
.	TRBJ1-5	TRBV27	TRBD1	CASRGQGATSYSNQPQHF	TGTGCCAGCAGGGGACAGGGGGCTACCTCTTATAGCAATCAGCCCCAGCATTTT
once	TRBJ2-7	TRBV28	TRBD2	CASSSLRGPSGVIAYEQYF	TGTGCCAGCAGTTCTCTCCGGGGCCCTAGCGGGGTGATTGCCTACGAGCAGTACTTC
.	TRBJ2-3	TRBV5-1	TRBD1	CASSRVDRVSTDTQYF	TGCGCCAGCAGCCGAGTCGACAGGGTGAGCACAGATACGCAGTATTTT
many	TRBJ2-7	TRBV3-1/TRBV3-2	TRBD2	CASSQGLAARYEQYF	TGTGCCAGCAGCCAAGGACTAGCGGCAAGATACGAGCAGTACTTC
.	TRBJ1-2	TRBV25-1	.	CASSDPRTVYGYTF	TGTGCCAGCAGTGATCCTAGGACAGTATATGGCTACACCTTC
.	TRBJ2-7	TRBV5-6	.	CASSLDSRPTYEQYF	TGTGCCAGCAGCTTGGACAGCAGGCCCACGTACGAGCAGTACTTC
.	TRBJ2-3	TRBV28	TRBD2	CASSLRRGIIRTDTQYF	TGTGCCAGCAGTTTGCGGCGGGGGATAATTCGCACAGATACGCAGTATTTT
.	TRBJ2-3	TRBV30	TRBD2	CAWRGRELAGPFSTDTQYF	TGTGCCTGGAGGGGGCGGGAGCTAGCGGGACCCTTTAGCACAGATACGCAGTATTTT
.	TRBJ2-1	TRBV4-1	TRBD2	CASSRGLAGFYNEQFF	TGCGCCAGCAGCCGTGGACTAGCGGGTTTCTACAATGAGCAGTTCTTC
.	TRBJ1-1	TRBV4-2	.	CASSQVIRVENTEAFF	TGTGCCAGCAGCCAAGTTATCAGGGTTGAGAACACTGAAGCTTTCTTT
.	TRBJ2-1	TRBV5-8	TRBD2	CASSLDGTSVDNEQFF	TGTGCCAGCAGCTTGGACGGGACTAGCGTAGACAATGAGCAGTTCTTC
.	TRBJ2-7	TRBV6-5	TRBD2	CASSLLAGTTYEQYF	TGTGCCAGCAGTTTACTAGCGGGGACGACCTACGAGCAGTACTTC
.	TRBJ1-6	TRBV7-2	.	CASSFRTDNSPLHF	TGTGCCAGCAGCTTCCGGACAGATAATTCACCCCTCCACTTT
.	TRBJ1-3	TRBV4-1	TRBD1	CASSPTGSGNTIYF	TGCGCCAGCAGCCCGACAGGGTCAGGAAACACCATATATTTT
.	TRBJ2-3	TRBV28	.	CASSLGSAGAQYF	TGTGCCAGCAGTTTGGGATCGGCAGGGGCGCAGTATTTT
.	TRBJ2-7	TRBV2	TRBD2	CASSEDLAGEGKYEQYF	TGTGCCAGCAGTGAAGATCTAGCGGGAGAAGGGAAGTACGAGCAGTACTTC
.	TRBJ2-7	TRBV30	.	CALGGRDNPYEQYF	TGTGCCTTGGGGGGCCGGGACAACCCCTACGAGCAGTACTTC
.	TRBJ1-1	TRBV4-1	.	CASSHLQGMNTEAFF	TGCGCCAGCAGCCACCTACAGGGAATGAACACTGAAGCTTTCTTT
.	TRBJ2-3	TRBV2	TRBD2	CASSRTSGRSQDTQYF	TGTGCCAGCAGTAGGACTAGCGGGAGGTCGCAAGATACGCAGTATTTT
.	TRBJ1-1	TRBV6-2/TRBV6-3	TRBD1	CASSLGQGEAFF	TGTGCCAGCAGCCTCGGACAGGGTGAGGCTTTCTTT
.	TRBJ2-3	TRBV9	TRBD2	CASSVDLAGGPQYF	TGTGCCAGCAGCGTAGATCTAGCGGGAGGGCCCCAGTATTTT
.	TRBJ1-1	TRBV4-1	.	CASRRQGSMDTEAFF	TGCGCCAGCAGAAGGCAGGGGTCTATGGACACTGAAGCTTTCTTT
.	TRBJ1-2	TRBV7-3	.	CASSLAGGGGYGYTF	TGTGCCAGCAGCTTAGCGGGGGGAGGCGGCTATGGCTACACCTTC
.	TRBJ2-7	TRBV7-6	TRBD1	CASSLNPGQGGYEQYF	TGTGCCAGCAGCTTAAACCCAGGACAGGGTGGATACGAGCAGTACTTC
.	TRBJ1-5	TRBV19	.	CASKQDYSNQPQHF	TGTGCCAGTAAACAGGACTATAGCAATCAGCCCCAGCATTTT
.	TRBJ2-7	TRBV9	.	CASSVGQGKDYEQYF	TGTGCCAGCAGCGTAGGGCAGGGGAAAGACTACGAGCAGTACTTC
.	TRBJ1-1	TRBV2	.	CASSHPRTGSNTEAFF	TGTGCCAGCAGTCACCCACGAACAGGGTCCAACACTGAAGCTTTCTTT
few	TRBJ1-5	TRBV3-1/TRBV3-2	.	CASSQEGTDQPQHF	TGTGCCAGCAGCCAAGAAGGCACAGATCAGCCCCAGCATTTT
once	TRBJ2-7	TRBV6-2/TRBV6-3	.	CASSSWQGNYEQYF	TGTGCCAGCAGTTCGTGGCAGGGAAACTACGAGCAGTACTTC
.	TRBJ1-5	TRBV19	.	CASSARVQPQHF	TGTGCCAGTAGTGCCAGGGTTCAGCCCCAGCATTTT